One sample yielded the 27 T cell receptor beta chains listed below, sequenced in a study of cytomegalovirus exposure and HLA in healthy donors. The primer mix had 60 Vbeta and 13 Jbeta primers. TCRdb keeps only in-frame clones here, not all; method: immunoSEQ multiplex PCR. The sample has some 150,000 clones, roughly 80% seen once. The sequencing input was PBMCs. All receptors come from a man aged 50 to 59 in good health and CMV-seropositive.

The DNA for the CDR3 is TGCGCCAGCAGCCAAGATCCTGGGACTGTAATCTCCGGGGAGCTGTTTTTT. Its protein is CASSQDPGTVISGELFF. The chain joins TRBV4-3 to TRBJ2-2; possible D gene TRBD2, 6 bases. V shed 0 bases and J shed 6 bases, with 17 bases lying between them. The CDR3 consists of 17 residues. Germline V CDR1 and CDR2: LGHNA, YSLEER.

The rearrangement links TRBV7-8 to TRBJ1-1; D might be TRBD1 (5 bases). The germline gives CDR1 SGHVS, CDR2 FQNEAQ. V lost 2 bases to trimming and J lost 6 bases, with 13 bases between them. The CDR3 runs 14 residues. Written as DNA, the CDR3 is TGTGCCAGCAGCTTACCTCCAGGGATCCCTGAAGCTTTCTTT. Translated, it gives CASSLPPGIPEAFF.

The chain links TRBV6-5 to TRBJ2-3; possible D gene TRBD1, 5 bases. Per germline, CDR1 MNHEY and CDR2 SVGAGI. V was clipped by 4 bases and J by 1 base, with 9 bases between them. This CDR3 comprises 14 residues. The CDR3, as DNA: TGTGCCAGCAGTTCCTCGACAGGCACAGATACGCAGTATTTT. This gives the protein CASSSSTGTDTQYF.

This chain uses TRBV28 with TRBJ1-2; 8 bases match TRBD1. J lost 4 bases, V lost 7 bases, and 5 bases had no gene match. CDR1 is MDHEN and CDR2 is SYDVKM in the germline V gene. The CDR3 runs to 13 residues. The CDR3 sequence: CASTLGTGYGYTF. The CDR3 region has the DNA TGTGCCAGCACCCTTGGGACAGGCTATGGCTACACCTTC.

The V and J genes are TRBV19 and TRBJ2-7; possible D gene TRBD1, 5 bases. Germline CDR1 and CDR2: LNHDA and SQIVND (reference sequence). The CDR3 consists of 15 residues. Trimming removed 3 bases from V and 3 bases from J, with 15 bases in between. CDR3 sequence reads: CASSISTARNYEQYF. The CDR3 DNA reads TGTGCCAGTAGTATTTCGACAGCAAGGAACTACGAGCAGTACTTC.

CDR3 coding DNA: TGTGCCAGCAGCTTAGAAAGGGGAGGGCCCCAGCATTTT. It specifies CASSLERGGPQHF. V and J are TRBV7-6 and TRBJ1-5; weak D call: TRBD1 (5 bases). V was shortened by 1 base and J by 9 bases, with 10 bases between the two germline ends. The germline V gene has CDR1 SGHVS and CDR2 FNYEAQ. The length of the CDR3 is 13 residues.

The J gene is TRBJ1-1, the V gene TRBV10-3, with D perhaps TRBD1 (5 bases). Germline V gene lookup returns CDR1 ENHRY and CDR2 SYGVKD. This CDR3 is 14 amino acids long. V was trimmed by 6 bases and J by 1 base, leaving 12 bases between them. The CDR3 sequence is CAIRPLGQNTEAFF. Here the CDR3 DNA reads TGTGCCATCAGGCCCTTGGGGCAGAACACTGAAGCTTTCTTT.

The CDR3 is CASPGQENYNEQFF. The CDR3 nucleotides are TGTGCCAGCCCCGGACAGGAAAACTACAATGAGCAGTTCTTC. The chain uses TRBV2 and TRBJ2-1, with TRBD1 matching over 7 bases. Germline CDR1 SNHLY, CDR2 FYNNEI. This CDR3 has 14 residues. Trimming took 8 bases from V and 3 from J; bases not matched to a gene: 7.

The chain combines TRBV2 with TRBJ2-2, with D possibly matching TRBD1 (5 bases). The CDR3 runs to 16 residues. Trimming shortened V by 2 bases and J by 0 bases, and 10 bases separated the two germline ends. CDR1 is SNHLY, CDR2 FYNNEI, per germline. In DNA, the CDR3 is TGTGCCAGCAGTGAAAGGGGCGGAGCGAACACCGGGGAGCTGTTTTTT. Its translation is CASSERGGANTGELFF.

This chain links TRBV10-3 with TRBJ2-3; maybe TRBD2 (6 bases). CDR1 and CDR2 (germline): ENHRY, SYGVKD. The CDR3 is made up of 14 amino acids. The V end was cut by 7 bases, the J end by 6 bases, with 17 bases between. The CDR3 coding sequence is TGTGCCATCACCCGGGACTCCACGGGCGATACGCAGTATTTT. Translated: CAITRDSTGDTQYF.

CDR3 protein: CASSEADGRGRETQYF. The CDR3 DNA sequence: TGTGCCAGCAGTGAAGCGGACGGACGGGGGAGGGAGACCCAGTACTTC. The chain combines TRBV2 with TRBJ2-5; TRBD2 is a possible D gene (6 bases). V lost 0 bases and J 5 bases, leaving 16 bases between the germline ends. Per germline, CDR1 SNHLY and CDR2 FYNNEI. The CDR3 has 16 residues.

DNA for the CDR3: TGCGCCAGCAAGGGGAAGGGAACTGGAAACACCATATATTTT. Its protein is CASKGKGTGNTIYF. This sequence joins TRBV10-2 and TRBJ1-3; tentative D call: TRBD1 (5 bases). Trimming removed 7 bases from V and 2 bases from J, with 12 bases in between. The CDR3 contains 14 residues. Germline V CDR1 and CDR2: WSHSY, SAAADI.

In DNA, the CDR3 is TGTGCCAGCAGCTTTGTTATGGGGACCGGCAGGGGGGACACTGAAGCTTTCTTT. Its protein is CASSFVMGTGRGDTEAFF. The chain links TRBV7-9 to TRBJ1-1, with 7 positions matching TRBD1. From germline, CDR1 is SEHNR and CDR2 FQNEAQ (reference sequence). V lost 3 bases, J lost 3 bases, and 16 bases stayed unmatched. The CDR3 runs to 18 residues.

The chain employs TRBV7-2 and TRBJ2-4; 15 bases match TRBD2. The germline V gene has CDR1 SGHTA and CDR2 FQGNSA. After removal of 5 bases from V and 0 bases from J, the junction contained 5 bases not matched to a gene. This CDR3 has 18 amino acids. The chain's CDR3 is CASSQGLAGGLAKNIQYF. As DNA, the CDR3 is TGTGCCAGCAGCCAGGGACTAGCGGGAGGTTTAGCCAAAAACATTCAGTACTTC.

The V call is TRBV5-1, the J call TRBJ1-4; no clear D gene. CDR3 length equals 17 residues. Germline values: CDR1 SGHRS, CDR2 YFSETQ. V shed 5 bases and J shed 2 bases, with 19 bases lying between them. The CDR3 loop is CASRPDSRFRTNEKLFF. In DNA form, the CDR3 reads TGCGCCAGCAGGCCTGATTCCCGGTTCCGCACTAATGAAAAACTGTTTTTT.

This clone turned up a few times. The chain has TRBV5-8 and TRBJ2-1; a possible D gene is TRBD2 (5 bases). Germline lookup yields CDR1 SGHTS and CDR2 YDEGEE. V lost 10 bases and J 6 bases, leaving 11 bases between the germline ends. The CDR3 sequence is 11 residues long. CDR3 in DNA: TGTGCCTGCCTAGGAGGCAATGAGCAGTTCTTC. Encoded protein: CACLGGNEQFF. Full variable domain (outside the CDR3, taken from reference TRBV5-8 and TRBJ2-1): EAGVTQSPTHLIKTRGQQATLRCSPISGHTSVYWYQQALGLGLQFLLWYDEGEERNRGNFPPRFSGRQFPNYSSELNVNALELEDSALYLCACLGGNEQFFGPGTRLTVL.

The chain is built from TRBV19 and TRBJ2-1, with 7 bases fitting TRBD2. This CDR3 is built from 15 residues. Trimming at V came to 3 bases and at J to 7 bases, leaving 9 bases not matched to a gene. The germline gives CDR1 LNHDA, CDR2 SQIVND (reference sequence). CDR3 coding DNA: TGTGCCAGTAGTATCCTGGCGAATAGCGGGAATGAGCAGTTCTTC. Its translation: CASSILANSGNEQFF.

This clone occurred once. The genes are TRBV29-1 and TRBJ1-1; D gene ambiguous. CDR1 SQVTM and CDR2 ANQGSEA come from the germline V gene. V was cut by 7 bases and J by 0 bases, with 15 bases left in between. This CDR3 is built from 14 residues. The CDR3 nucleotides are TGCAGCGCCCGACTGACGGGAGTGAACACTGAAGCTTTCTTT. This codes for CSARLTGVNTEAFF.

The chain is built from TRBV5-4 and TRBJ1-3, with a weak D call TRBD1 (5 bases). CDR3 length: 16 amino acids. V shed 2 bases and J shed 0 bases, with 12 bases lying between them. CDR1 and CDR2 (germline): SGHNT, YYREEE (reference sequence). The CDR3, as DNA: TGTGCCAGCAGCTTTGGAGGGGCCTACTCTGGAAACACCATATATTTT. This gives the protein CASSFGGAYSGNTIYF.

This clone was counted a single time. The rearrangement links TRBV10-2 to TRBJ2-5; 10 bases fit TRBD2. The J segment lost 5 bases and the V segment lost 4 bases, leaving 7 bases of the junction unmatched. The CDR3 spans 15 residues. Germline CDR1 is WSHSY and CDR2 is SAAADI. The CDR3 is CASSGLAGEVETQYF. The CDR3 DNA is TGCGCCAGCAGTGGTCTAGCGGGAGAAGTTGAGACCCAGTACTTC.

The CDR3 nucleotides are TGTGCCAGCAGGACTGACCCCTTAGGAGGCTACACCTTC. As protein: CASRTDPLGGYTF. The rearrangement joins TRBV5-8 to TRBJ1-2; no clear D gene. Germline loops: CDR1 SGHTS, CDR2 YDEGEE. The CDR3 length is 13 residues. V was clipped by 5 bases and J by 8 bases, with 16 bases between them. The full variable domain, with the rest looked up from reference TRBV5-8 and TRBJ1-2, is EAGVTQSPTHLIKTRGQQATLRCSPISGHTSVYWYQQALGLGLQFLLWYDEGEERNRGNFPPRFSGRQFPNYSSELNVNALELEDSALYLCASRTDPLGGYTFGSGTRLTVV.

This chain connects TRBV5-1 to TRBJ2-1; 8 bases are shared with TRBD2. V was pared by 3 bases and J by 9 bases, with 2 bases of the junction left unmatched. The CDR3 is 12 residues long. Germline CDR1 SGHRS, CDR2 YFSETQ. CDR3: CASSSTSAEQFF. The DNA for the CDR3 is TGCGCCAGCAGCTCGACTAGCGCTGAGCAGTTCTTC.

The V and J genes are TRBV5-4 and TRBJ2-1, with TRBD2 matching over 12 bases. There are 16 residues in the CDR3. V trimming: 0 bases; J trimming: 3 bases; junction bases outside the gene matches: 1. In germline, CDR1 is SGHNT, CDR2 YYREEE (reference sequence). The DNA of the CDR3 is TGTGCCAGCAGCTTGGCGACTAGCGGGGGCTACAATGAGCAGTTCTTC. This gives the protein CASSLATSGGYNEQFF.

V gene TRBV19 combines with J gene TRBJ1-5; 7 bases align to TRBD1. The germline gives CDR1 LNHDA, CDR2 SQIVND (reference sequence). This CDR3 is 15 amino acids long. After removal of 4 bases from V and 5 bases from J, the junction contained 8 bases not matched to a gene. Here the CDR3 reads CASSKVQGSDQPQHF. In nucleotides, the CDR3 is TGTGCCAGTAGTAAAGTACAGGGGTCTGATCAGCCCCAGCATTTT.

This clone came up once. This rearrangement joins TRBV28 to TRBJ1-4; D is ambiguous. Germline-derived CDR1 and CDR2 are MDHEN and SYDVKM. With 9 bases removed from V and 2 bases from J, the gap between germline ends came to 13 bases. This CDR3 has 14 residues. CDR3 amino acids: CASCETPTNEKLFF. In DNA, the CDR3 is TGTGCCAGTTGTGAAACTCCGACTAATGAAAAACTGTTTTTT.

J is TRBJ2-1 and V is TRBV11-2, with 9 bases fitting TRBD2. The CDR3 spans 15 residues. V was pared by 5 bases and J by 0 bases, with 2 bases of the junction left unmatched. Germline values: CDR1 SGHAT, CDR2 FQNNGV. DNA for the CDR3: TGTGCCAGCAGCCTAGCGGGATTCTCCTACAATGAGCAGTTCTTC. Its protein product is CASSLAGFSYNEQFF.

The chain has TRBV19 and TRBJ2-4; D is uncertain. V was pared by 3 bases and J by 6 bases, with 12 bases between. The CDR3 loop spans 14 amino acids. CDR1 is LNHDA, CDR2 SQIVND, per germline (reference sequence). Written as DNA, the CDR3 is TGTGCCAGTAGTATCCGTCTAGTTGTAAACATTCAGTACTTC. Its protein product is CASSIRLVVNIQYF.